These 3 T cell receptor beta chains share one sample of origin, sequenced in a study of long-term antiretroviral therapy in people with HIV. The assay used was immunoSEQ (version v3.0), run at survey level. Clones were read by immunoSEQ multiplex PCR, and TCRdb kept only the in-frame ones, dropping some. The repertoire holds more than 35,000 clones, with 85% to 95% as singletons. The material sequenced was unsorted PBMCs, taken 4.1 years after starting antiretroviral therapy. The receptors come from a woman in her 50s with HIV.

The CDR3 loop reads CASSKDGQLNSPLHF. CDR3 DNA: TGCGCCAGCAGCAAAGATGGACAGTTAAATTCACCCCTCCACTTT. J is TRBJ1-6 and V is TRBV5-1; maybe TRBD1 (6 bases). Germline V gene sequence: CDR1 SGHRS, CDR2 YFSETQ. The CDR3 runs to 15 residues. With 4 bases removed from V and 7 bases from J, the gap between germline ends came to 15 bases.

The chain's CDR3 is CASSLASGGLSYEQYF. The DNA of the CDR3 is TGCGCCAGCAGCTTGGCTAGCGGGGGGCTCTCCTACGAGCAGTACTTC. J is TRBJ2-7 and V is TRBV5-1, with 11 bases matching TRBD2. Germline assignment: CDR1 SGHRS and CDR2 YFSETQ. This CDR3 spans 16 amino acids. Losses at the gene ends were 0 bases for V and 0 bases for J; bases not matched to a gene: 2.

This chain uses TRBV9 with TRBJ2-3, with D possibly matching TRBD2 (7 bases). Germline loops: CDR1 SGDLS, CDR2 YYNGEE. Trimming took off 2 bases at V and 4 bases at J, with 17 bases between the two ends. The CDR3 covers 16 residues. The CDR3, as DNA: TGTGCCAGCAGCGTCCTTTCCGGGGGGCCTGCAGATACGCAGTATTTT. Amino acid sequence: CASSVLSGGPADTQYF.